A selection of T cell receptor beta chains follows, all from one sample in a study of identical twins. TCRdb used MiXCR to reprocess the 5' RACE reads, holding one entry per CDR3 protein. Of around 550,000 distinct CDR3 sequences listed, nearly 15% are singletons. This sample also belongs to another study, concerning yellow fever vaccine responses in identical twins.

Sequencing was done on a sample of CD4+ T cells sorted from blood. Receptors originate from a woman in her late teens or twenties in good health. Each CDR3 is given with its conserved first and last residue. A D gene is named only where the DNA matches it firmly. Only part of the rows carry a size: once, few, many, or a class if the clone is expanded.

D: TRBD2
J: TRBJ2-7
V: TRBV10-2
size: once
CDR3: CASSQPGLAGNEQYF
DNA: TGCGCCAGCAGCCAACCGGGACTAGCGGGAAACGAGCAGTACTTC

D: TRBD1
J: TRBJ1-4
V: TRBV20-1
size: NA
CDR3: CSARVRGTGWELFF
DNA: TGCAGTGCTAGAGTACGGGGGACAGGGTGGGAACTGTTTTTT

D: NA
J: TRBJ2-7
V: TRBV12-3/TRBV12-4
size: NA
CDR3: CASRVGSGSYEQYF
DNA: TGTGCCAGCAGAGTGGGTAGCGGATCCTACGAGCAGTACTTC

D: TRBD1
J: TRBJ2-1
V: TRBV7-3
size: NA
CDR3: CASSLTREQGAGNEQFF
DNA: TGTGCCAGCAGCTTAACAAGAGAACAGGGGGCAGGCAATGAGCAGTTCTTC

D: TRBD1
J: TRBJ2-1
V: TRBV6-1
size: NA
CDR3: CASRPGTVYNEQFF
DNA: TGTGCCAGCAGACCCGGGACAGTGTACAATGAGCAGTTCTTC

D: NA
J: TRBJ2-1
V: TRBV5-1
size: few
CDR3: CASRGLDRLSQFF
DNA: TGCGCCAGCAGAGGACTCGACAGGCTGTCCCAGTTCTTC

D: NA
J: TRBJ2-2
V: TRBV6-1
size: many
CDR3: CASSPLTGRGTGELFF
DNA: TGTGCCAGCAGTCCCCTCACAGGGCGTGGCACCGGGGAGCTGTTTTTT

D: NA
J: TRBJ1-5
V: TRBV6-1
size: NA
CDR3: CASGFGWGYQPQHF
DNA: TGTGCCAGCGGCTTTGGGTGGGGGTATCAGCCCCAGCATTTT

D: NA
J: TRBJ2-1
V: TRBV7-3
size: few
CDR3: CASSLKGLPNEQFF
DNA: TGTGCCAGCAGCTTAAAAGGGCTCCCCAATGAGCAGTTCTTC

D: TRBD1
J: TRBJ1-6
V: TRBV6-1
size: NA
CDR3: CASSRTGPGDSPLHF
DNA: TGTGCCAGCAGTCGGACAGGGCCCGGGGATTCACCCCTCCACTTT

D: NA
J: TRBJ2-3
V: TRBV12-3/TRBV12-4
size: many
CDR3: CASSQATGGTQYF
DNA: TGTGCCAGCAGTCAAGCCACAGGAGGCACGCAGTATTTT

D: TRBD2
J: TRBJ2-2
V: TRBV2
size: NA
CDR3: CASSASGGPGELFF
DNA: TGTGCCAGCAGTGCTAGCGGGGGCCCCGGGGAGCTGTTTTTT

D: NA
J: TRBJ2-1
V: TRBV11-3
size: NA
CDR3: CASSLWGPFNEQFF
DNA: TGTGCCAGCAGCTTATGGGGCCCTTTTAATGAGCAGTTCTTC

D: NA
J: TRBJ2-7
V: TRBV20-1
size: few
CDR3: CSASKGGGSYEQYF
DNA: TGCAGTGCTAGTAAGGGGGGGGGCTCCTACGAGCAGTACTTC

D: NA
J: TRBJ1-4
V: TRBV2
size: few
CDR3: CASSAVGEKLFF
DNA: TGTGCCAGCAGTGCCGTGGGAGAAAAACTGTTTTTT

D: NA
J: TRBJ2-1
V: TRBV20-1
size: NA
CDR3: CSAGYHWGSSYNEQFF
DNA: TGCAGTGCTGGCTATCATTGGGGTTCATCCTACAATGAGCAGTTCTTC

D: TRBD1
J: TRBJ2-1
V: TRBV29-1
size: many
CDR3: CSVKRRDRAGNEQFF
DNA: TGCAGCGTTAAAAGGAGGGACAGGGCTGGAAATGAGCAGTTCTTC

D: NA
J: TRBJ2-1
V: TRBV5-1
size: many
CDR3: CASSPEGRYNEQFF
DNA: TGCGCCAGCAGCCCCGAGGGGCGATACAATGAGCAGTTCTTC

D: TRBD1
J: TRBJ2-1
V: TRBV20-1
size: NA
CDR3: CSARKQAGGDEQFF
DNA: TGCAGTGCCCGCAAACAAGCAGGGGGTGATGAGCAGTTCTTC

D: TRBD2
J: TRBJ2-1
V: TRBV29-1
size: few
CDR3: CSAGTRGAYNEQFF
DNA: TGCAGCGCCGGGACTAGGGGGGCCTACAATGAGCAGTTCTTC

D: TRBD1
J: TRBJ2-7
V: TRBV5-1
size: NA
CDR3: CASCPDRDLSYEQYF
DNA: TGCGCCAGCTGCCCGGACAGGGACCTCTCCTACGAGCAGTACTTC